The entry below describes one T cell receptor (beta chain). The germline V gene encodes CDR1 SEHNR and CDR2 FQNEAQ (reference sequence). V was cut by 2 bases and J by 11 bases, with 12 bases left in between. CDR3 size: 12 residues. This sample was taken from a study of blood T cell repertoires in COVID-19. In the study overall: Acute and convalescent COVID-19 samples came from the United States, Italy and Spain. From T cells, B-cell-depleted T cells, or PBMCs came the material, which was cDNA or gDNA.

Authors' methods: Counts of nucleated cells, estimated from reference gene primer amplification, were obtained. The method was immunoSEQ multiplex PCR; TCRdb's version includes in-frame clones alone and lacks a portion of them. The DNA was the basis for D and trimming; V, J and clone size are from that table. The top ten hold around 1.2% of the sample, which has about 210,000 clones, about 92% seen once. The chain uses TRBV7-9 and TRBJ1-1; perhaps TRBD1 as D (5 bases). The receptor comes from a man younger than 40 with acute or convalescent COVID-19. What was sequenced was peripheral blood. The CDR3 DNA reads as TGTGCCAGCAGCTTATGGCAGGGCATGGCTTTCTTT. Protein: CASSLWQGMAFF.